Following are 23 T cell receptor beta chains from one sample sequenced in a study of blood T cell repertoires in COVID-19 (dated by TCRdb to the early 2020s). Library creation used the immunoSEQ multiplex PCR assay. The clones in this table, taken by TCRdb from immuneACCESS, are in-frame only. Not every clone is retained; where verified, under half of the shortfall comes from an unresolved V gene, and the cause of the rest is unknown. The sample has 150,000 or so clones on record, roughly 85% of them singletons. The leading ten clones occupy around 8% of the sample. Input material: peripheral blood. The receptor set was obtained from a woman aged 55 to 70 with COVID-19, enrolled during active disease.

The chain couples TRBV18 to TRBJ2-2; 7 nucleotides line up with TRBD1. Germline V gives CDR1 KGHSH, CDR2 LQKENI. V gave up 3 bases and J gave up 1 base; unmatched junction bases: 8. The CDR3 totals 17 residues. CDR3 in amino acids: CASSPAARDRNTGELFF. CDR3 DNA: TGTGCCAGCTCACCCGCTGCAAGGGACAGGAACACCGGGGAGCTGTTTTTT.

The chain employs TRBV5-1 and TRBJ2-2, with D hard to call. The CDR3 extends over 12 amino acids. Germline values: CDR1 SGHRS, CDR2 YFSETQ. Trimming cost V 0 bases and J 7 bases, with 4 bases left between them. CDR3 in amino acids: CASSLAFGELFF. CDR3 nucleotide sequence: TGCGCCAGCAGCTTGGCGTTCGGGGAGCTGTTTTTT.

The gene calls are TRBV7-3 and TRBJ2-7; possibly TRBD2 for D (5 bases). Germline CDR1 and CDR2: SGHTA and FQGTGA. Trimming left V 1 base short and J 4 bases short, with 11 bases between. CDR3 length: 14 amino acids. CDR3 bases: TGTGCCAGCAGCTTAAACCCGGGAATGTACGAGCAGTACTTC. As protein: CASSLNPGMYEQYF.

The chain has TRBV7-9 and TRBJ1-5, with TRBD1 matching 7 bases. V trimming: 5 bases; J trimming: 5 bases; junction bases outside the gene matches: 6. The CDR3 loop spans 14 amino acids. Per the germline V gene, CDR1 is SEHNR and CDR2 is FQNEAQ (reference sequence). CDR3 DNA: TGTGCCAGCAGCCCTGGGACAGCAGATCAGCCCCAGCATTTT. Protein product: CASSPGTADQPQHF. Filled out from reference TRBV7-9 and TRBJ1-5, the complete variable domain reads DTGVSQNPRHKITKRGQNVTFRCDPISEHNRLYWYRQTLGQGPEFLTYFQNEAQLEKSRLLSDRFSAERPKGSFSTLEIQRTEQGDSAMYLCASSPGTADQPQHFGDGTRLSIL.

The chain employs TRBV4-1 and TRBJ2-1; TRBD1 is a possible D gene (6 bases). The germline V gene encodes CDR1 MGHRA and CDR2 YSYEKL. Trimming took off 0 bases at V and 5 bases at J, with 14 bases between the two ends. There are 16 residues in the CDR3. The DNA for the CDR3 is TGCGCCAGCAGCCAAGACAGGGGACCTCCAAACAATGAGCAGTTCTTC. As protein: CASSQDRGPPNNEQFF.

Written as DNA, the CDR3 is TGTGCCAGTAGTACCCACAGGGACACTAATGAAAAACTGTTTTTT. It encodes CASSTHRDTNEKLFF. The chain recombines TRBV19 with TRBJ1-4; tentatively, D is TRBD1 (6 bases). Looked up from germline, CDR1 is LNHDA and CDR2 is SQIVND (reference sequence). This CDR3 is built from 15 residues. Trimming stripped 4 bases from V and 2 bases from J, with 11 bases between.

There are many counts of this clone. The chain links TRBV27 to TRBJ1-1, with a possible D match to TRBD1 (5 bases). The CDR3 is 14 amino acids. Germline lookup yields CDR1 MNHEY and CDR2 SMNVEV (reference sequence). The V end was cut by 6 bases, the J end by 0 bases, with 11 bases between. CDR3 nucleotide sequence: TGTGCCAGCAGACTACAGGACCTGAACACTGAAGCTTTCTTT. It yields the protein CASRLQDLNTEAFF.

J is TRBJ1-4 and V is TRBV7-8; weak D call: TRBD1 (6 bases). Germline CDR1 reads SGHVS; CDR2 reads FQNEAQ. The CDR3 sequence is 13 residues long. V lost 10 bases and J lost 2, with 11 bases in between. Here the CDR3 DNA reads TGTGCCACCAAAAGGGGGACTAATGAAAAACTGTTTTTT. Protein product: CATKRGTNEKLFF.

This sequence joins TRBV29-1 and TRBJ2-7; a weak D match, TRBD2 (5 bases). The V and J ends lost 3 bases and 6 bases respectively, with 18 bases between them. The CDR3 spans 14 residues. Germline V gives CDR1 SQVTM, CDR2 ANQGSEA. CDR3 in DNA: TGCAGCGTTGAGGGCGGTGGACTGGTGTCCGAGCAGTACTTC. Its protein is CSVEGGGLVSEQYF.

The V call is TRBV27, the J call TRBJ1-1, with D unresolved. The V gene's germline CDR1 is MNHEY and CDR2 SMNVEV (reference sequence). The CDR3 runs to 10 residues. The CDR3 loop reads CAAGRTEAFF. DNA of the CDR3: TGTGCGGCGGGTAGGACTGAAGCTTTCTTT.

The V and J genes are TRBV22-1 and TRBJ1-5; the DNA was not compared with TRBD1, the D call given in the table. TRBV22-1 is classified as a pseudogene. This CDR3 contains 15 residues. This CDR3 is CPGSPQGQRNQPQHF. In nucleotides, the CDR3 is TGTCCTGGGAGCCCCCAGGGACAGAGAAATCAGCCCCAGCATTTT.

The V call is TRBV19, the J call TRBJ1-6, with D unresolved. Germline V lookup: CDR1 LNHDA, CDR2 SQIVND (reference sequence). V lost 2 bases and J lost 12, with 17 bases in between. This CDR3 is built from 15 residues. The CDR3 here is CASSIPDGRGLPLHF. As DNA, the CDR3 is TGTGCCAGTAGTATACCCGACGGCCGTGGACTACCCCTCCACTTT.

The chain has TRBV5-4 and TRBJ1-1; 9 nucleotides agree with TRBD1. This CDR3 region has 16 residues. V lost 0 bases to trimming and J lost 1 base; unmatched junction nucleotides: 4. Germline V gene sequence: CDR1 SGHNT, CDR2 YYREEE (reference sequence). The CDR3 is CASSLGQGVGNTEAFF. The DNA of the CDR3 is TGTGCCAGCAGCTTGGGACAGGGGGTGGGGAACACTGAAGCTTTCTTT.

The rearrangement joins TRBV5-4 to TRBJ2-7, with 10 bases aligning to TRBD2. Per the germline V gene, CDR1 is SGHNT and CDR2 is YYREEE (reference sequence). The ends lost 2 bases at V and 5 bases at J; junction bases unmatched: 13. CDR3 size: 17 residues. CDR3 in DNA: TGTGCCAGCAGCTTCCTCGGGCTAGCGGGGGTTTCGAACGAGCAGTACTTC. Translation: CASSFLGLAGVSNEQYF. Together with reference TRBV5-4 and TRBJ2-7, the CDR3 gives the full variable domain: ETGVTQSPTHLIKTRGQQVTLRCSSQSGHNTVSWYQQALGQGPQFIFQYYREEENGRGNFPPRFSGLQFPNYSSELNVNALELDDSALYLCASSFLGLAGVSNEQYFGPGTRLTVT.

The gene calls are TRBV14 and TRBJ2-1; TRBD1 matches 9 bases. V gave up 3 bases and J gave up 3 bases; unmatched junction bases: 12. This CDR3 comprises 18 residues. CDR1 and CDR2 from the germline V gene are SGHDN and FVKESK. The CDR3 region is CASSHSHLQGAVYNEQFF. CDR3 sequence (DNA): TGTGCCAGCAGCCATTCCCACCTACAGGGGGCAGTCTACAATGAGCAGTTCTTC.

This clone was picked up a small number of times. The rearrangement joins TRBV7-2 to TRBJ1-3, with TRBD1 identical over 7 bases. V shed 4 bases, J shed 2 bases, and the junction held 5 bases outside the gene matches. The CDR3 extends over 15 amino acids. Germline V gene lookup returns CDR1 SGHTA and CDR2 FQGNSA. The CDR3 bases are TGTGCCAGCAGCTCCCAGGGGGATCCTGGAAACACCATATATTTT. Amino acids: CASSSQGDPGNTIYF.

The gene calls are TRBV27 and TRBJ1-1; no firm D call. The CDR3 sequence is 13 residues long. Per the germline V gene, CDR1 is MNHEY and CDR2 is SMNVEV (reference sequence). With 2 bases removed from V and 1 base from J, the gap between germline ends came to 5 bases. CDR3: CASSLHRNTEAFF. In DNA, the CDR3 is TGTGCCAGCAGTTTACACAGGAACACTGAAGCTTTCTTT.

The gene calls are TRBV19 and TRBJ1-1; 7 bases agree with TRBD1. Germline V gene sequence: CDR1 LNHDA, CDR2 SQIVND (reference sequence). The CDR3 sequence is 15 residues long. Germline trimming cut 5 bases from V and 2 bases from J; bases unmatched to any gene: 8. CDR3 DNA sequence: TGTGCCAGTAGTGGCAGGGGGAAGGTCAACACTGAAGCTTTCTTT. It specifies CASSGRGKVNTEAFF.

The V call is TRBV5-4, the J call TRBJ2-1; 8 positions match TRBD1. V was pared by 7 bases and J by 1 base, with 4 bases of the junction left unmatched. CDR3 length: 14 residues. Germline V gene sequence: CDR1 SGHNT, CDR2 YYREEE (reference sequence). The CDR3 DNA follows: TGTGCCAGCCTTCGGGACAGGTCCTACAATGAGCAGTTCTTC. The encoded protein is CASLRDRSYNEQFF.

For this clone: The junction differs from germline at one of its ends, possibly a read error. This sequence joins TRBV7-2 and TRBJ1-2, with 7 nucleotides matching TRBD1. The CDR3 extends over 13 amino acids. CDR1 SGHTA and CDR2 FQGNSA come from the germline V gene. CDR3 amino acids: CASSLLGGAEVYF. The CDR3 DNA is TGTGCCAGCAGCTTATTAGGGGGCGCCGAGGTTTACTTC. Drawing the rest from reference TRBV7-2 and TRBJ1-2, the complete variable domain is GAGVSQSPSNKVTEKGKDVELRCDPISGHTALYWYRQSLGQGLEFLIYFQGNSAPDKSGLPSDRFSAERTGGSVSTLTIQRTQQEDSAVYLCASSLLGGAEVYFGSGTRLTVV.

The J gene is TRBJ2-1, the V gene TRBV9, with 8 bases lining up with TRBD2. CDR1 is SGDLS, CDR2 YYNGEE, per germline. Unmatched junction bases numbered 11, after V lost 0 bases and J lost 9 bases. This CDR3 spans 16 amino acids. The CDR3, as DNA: TGTGCCAGCAGCGTAGTGAATAGCGGGGACTCTGGTGAGCAGTTCTTC. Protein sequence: CASSVVNSGDSGEQFF.

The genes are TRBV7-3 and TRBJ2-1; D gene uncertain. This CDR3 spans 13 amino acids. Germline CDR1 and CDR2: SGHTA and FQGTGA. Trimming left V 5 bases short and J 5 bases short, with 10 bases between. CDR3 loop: CASSPATNNEQFF. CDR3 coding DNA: TGTGCCAGCAGCCCTGCAACAAACAATGAGCAGTTCTTC.

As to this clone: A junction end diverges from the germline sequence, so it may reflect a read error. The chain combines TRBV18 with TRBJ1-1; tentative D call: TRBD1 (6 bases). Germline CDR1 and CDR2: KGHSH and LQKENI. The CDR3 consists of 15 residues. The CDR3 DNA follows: TGTGCCAGCTCACCAGCGCAGGGGTTGAAGACTGAAGCTTTCTTT. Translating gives CASSPAQGLKTEAFF. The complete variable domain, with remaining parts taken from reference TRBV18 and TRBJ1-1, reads NAGVMQNPRHLVRRRGQEARLRCSPMKGHSHVYWYRQLPEEGLKFMVYLQKENIIDESGMPKERFSAEFPKEGPSILRIQQVVRGDSAAYFCASSPAQGLKTEAFFGQGTRLTVV.